This TCR beta chain appears in the sequencing data of a study of beta chain features in type 1 diabetes (dated by TCRdb to between 2017 and 2018). Context from the whole study: No differences in mean age, gender distribution, total cell number or subset yield were found between patients and healthy donors. A total of 100 million to 110 million sorted cells were examined across all samples, and a strong correlation was observed between cell number per subset and RNA yield. Regulatory and stem cell-like memory subsets were obtained from only 8 patients and roughly eight healthy donors, while naive and central memory subsets were obtained from all 30 or so donors. In the study, recently diagnosed type 1 diabetes patients and matched healthy donors were compared on the TCRB repertoires of their sorted circulating CD4+ T cell subsets.

What the study reported, not specific to this receptor: A moderate but significant shortening of TCRB CDR3 length was observed in type 1 diabetes patients in all four CD4+ subsets. At VDJ recombination sites, patients with type 1 diabetes made fewer insertions and deleted more nucleotides, a pattern implying thymic rearrangement abnormalities. Because cDNA was sequenced instead of genomic DNA, activated cells with high expression could be over-represented, although the groups did not differ in activation or CD3 levels. Because the HLA sub-analyses included only small numbers of individuals, any influence of HLA type on TCRB rearrangement was left unresolved. Naive, central memory and regulatory TCRB repertoires appeared more similar among patients than among healthy donors. PCR might favor shorter templates, but patient and control samples were amplified and corrected together, so any skew would affect both groups equally.

V and J are trimmed by 6 bases and 6 bases, and the gene matches miss 3 bases of the junction. Looking up the germline V gene yields CDR1 ENHRY and CDR2 SYGVKD. The CDR3 holds 12 amino acids from the cysteine to the phenylalanine. Just the 36-base CDR3 DNA is kept, in frame starting at base 1. Each donor gave one peripheral blood draw, approximately 120 mL on average, collected into heparinised tubes. Naive, central memory, regulatory and stem cell-like memory CD4+ T cells were sorted on a BD FACSAria II using a panel including CD45RO, CCR7, CD25, CD127, CD95 and CD27. A purity above 95% was achieved for all sorted populations. PBMCs were isolated immediately by Lymphoprep density gradient centrifugation and stained directly without culture. So that batch effects would be minimized, each experiment stained and sorted samples in pairs, pairing one healthy donor with one patient. The entire isolated RNA was reverse transcribed using the High Capacity cDNA Reverse Transcription Kit, and thus expressed TCRB transcripts were sequenced. Deep immunoSEQ sequencing was applied to naive, central memory and regulatory T cell samples, giving an average of about 3.6 million total reads per sample. After sorted cells were lysed in RLT buffer, RNA was extracted with DNase-treated RNeasy Micro or Mini kits, with the choice depending on cell number. To prevent cross-contamination, each cell subset was processed individually, whereas patient and healthy donor samples were processed jointly. Using the immunoSEQ multiplex PCR, TCRB sequences were amplified from cDNA into 87-bp fragments spanning the CDR3 region. Sequencing of the amplicons was performed on the Illumina HiSeq platform. In the source study's methods: Synthetic template baselines were used to correct PCR bias computationally, reads within Hamming distance 2 were collapsed, and singletons that could not be merged were discarded. Reads were aligned against IMGT so that V, D and J genes, CDR3 length and insertions or deletions at six rearrangement sites could be assigned. Within each subset, clonotype counts were normalized to sorted cell number, after which true diversity and Gini coefficients were computed with the tcR R package. The overlap coefficient, calculated on TCRB nucleotide sequences, was used to quantify repertoire sharing. Out-of-frame TCRB sequences from naive cells were analyzed to stand in for the pre-selection repertoire. As stored in TCRdb, this immuneACCESS dataset retains in-frame rearrangements with V and J assigned. A fraction of the clones does not appear; measured against another copy, unresolved V genes explain less than half of the discrepancy, and the remainder lacks a known reason. V and J calls and clone size follow that table, whereas D and trimming were derived from the DNA. In this sample the table shows roughly 240,000 clones, more than 65% of which occur a single time. The ten biggest clones cover about 0.051% of the sample.

Concerning this clone: What antigen it recognizes has not been identified. It has no much larger one-base neighbor in the sample; base qualities were not kept.

This TCR was sampled from a man aged 25-45 years in good health. The chain couples TRBV10-3 to TRBJ2-5, and 8 junctional nucleotides match TRBD2. The sequenced sample was naive CD4+ T cells from blood. The cell subset or site label corresponds to: true naive CD4+ T cells. Here is the DNA: TGTGCCATCAGCCGGACTAGCAAGACCCAGTACTTC. Its protein is CAISRTSKTQYF.